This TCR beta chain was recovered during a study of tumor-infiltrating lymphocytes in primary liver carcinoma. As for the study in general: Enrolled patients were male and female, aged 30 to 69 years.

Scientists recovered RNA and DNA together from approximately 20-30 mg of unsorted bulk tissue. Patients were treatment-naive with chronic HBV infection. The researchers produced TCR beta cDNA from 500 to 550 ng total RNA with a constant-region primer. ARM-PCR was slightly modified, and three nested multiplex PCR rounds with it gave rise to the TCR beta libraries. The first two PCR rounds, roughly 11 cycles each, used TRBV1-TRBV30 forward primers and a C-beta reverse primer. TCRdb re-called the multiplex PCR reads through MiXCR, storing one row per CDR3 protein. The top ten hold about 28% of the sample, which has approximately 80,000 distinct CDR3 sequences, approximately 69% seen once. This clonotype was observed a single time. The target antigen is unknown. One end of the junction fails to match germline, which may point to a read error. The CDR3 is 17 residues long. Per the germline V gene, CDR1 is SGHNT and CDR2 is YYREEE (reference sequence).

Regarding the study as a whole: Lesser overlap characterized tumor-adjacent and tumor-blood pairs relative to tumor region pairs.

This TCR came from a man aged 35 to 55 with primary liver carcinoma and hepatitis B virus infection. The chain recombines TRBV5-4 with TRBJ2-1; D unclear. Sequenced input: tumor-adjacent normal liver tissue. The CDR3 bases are TGTCCCAGCAGCTTGGGCGAAGGTTCGCCCATCTACAATGAGCGGTTCTTC. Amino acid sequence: CPSSLGEGSPIYNERFF.